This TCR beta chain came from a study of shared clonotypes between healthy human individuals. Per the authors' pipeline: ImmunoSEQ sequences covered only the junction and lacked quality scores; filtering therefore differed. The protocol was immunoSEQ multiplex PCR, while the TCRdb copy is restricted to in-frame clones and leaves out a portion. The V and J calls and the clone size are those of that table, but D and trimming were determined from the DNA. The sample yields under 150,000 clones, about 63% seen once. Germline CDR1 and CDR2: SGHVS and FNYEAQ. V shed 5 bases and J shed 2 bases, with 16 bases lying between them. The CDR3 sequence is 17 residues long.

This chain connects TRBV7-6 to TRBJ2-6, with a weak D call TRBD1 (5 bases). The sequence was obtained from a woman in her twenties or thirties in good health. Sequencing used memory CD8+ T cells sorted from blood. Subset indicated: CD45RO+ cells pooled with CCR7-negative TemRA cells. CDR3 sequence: CASSPKRGRAGANVLTF. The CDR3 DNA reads TGTGCCAGCAGCCCGAAAAGGGGCAGGGCTGGGGCCAACGTCCTGACTTTC.